One sample yielded the 20 T cell receptor beta chains listed below, sequenced in a study of identical twins. MiXCR, run by TCRdb on the 5' RACE reads, gives a single entry per CDR3 protein. The table has about 720,000 distinct CDR3 sequences, around 8.3% seen once. The same sample was also used in a study of yellow fever vaccine responses in identical twins.

Material for sequencing was PBMCs. The source of these receptors is a woman younger than 30 in good health.

The chain is built from TRBV27 and TRBJ2-3; 8 positions agree with TRBD1. The CDR3 covers 15 residues. V dropped 3 bases and J dropped 0; count of bases not matched to a gene: 2. Germline CDR1 reads MNHEY; CDR2 reads SMNVEV (reference sequence). In DNA form, the CDR3 reads TGTGCCAGCAGTTTTCGGGACAGGAGCACAGATACGCAGTATTTT. It yields the protein CASSFRDRSTDTQYF.

This chain links TRBV7-9 with TRBJ2-7; D uncertain. V was clipped by 5 bases and J by 5 bases, with 19 bases between them. The CDR3 loop spans 15 amino acids. Germline V gene sequence: CDR1 SEHNR, CDR2 FQNEAQ (reference sequence). CDR3 amino acids: CASSRTTSFGDEQYF. In DNA form, the CDR3 reads TGTGCCAGCAGCCGGACCACGAGTTTTGGTGACGAGCAGTACTTC. Supplemented by reference TRBV7-9 and TRBJ2-7, the full variable domain reads DTGVSQNPRHKITKRGQNVTFRCDPISEHNRLYWYRQTLGQGPEFLTYFQNEAQLEKSRLLSDRFSAERPKGSFSTLEIQRTEQGDSAMYLCASSRTTSFGDEQYFGPGTRLTVT.

The table lists this clonotype with many counts. The CDR3 sequence: CASSPEFNQPQHF. The CDR3 nucleotides read TGTGCCAGCAGCCCAGAGTTTAATCAGCCCCAGCATTTT. The gene calls are TRBV7-2 and TRBJ1-5; D gene uncertain. Germline V lookup: CDR1 SGHTA, CDR2 FQGNSA. The CDR3 has 13 amino acids. V was pared by 5 bases and J by 4 bases, with 9 bases between.

This clonotype was counted a few times. The chain links TRBV6-1 to TRBJ1-2, with 8 bases identical to TRBD1. The CDR3 runs 15 residues. CDR1 is MNHNS, CDR2 SASEGT, per germline. V dropped 3 bases and J dropped 2; count of bases not matched to a gene: 5. CDR3 amino acids: CASSDENRGNYGYTF. CDR3 coding DNA: TGTGCCAGCAGTGACGAGAACAGGGGGAACTATGGCTACACCTTC.

The V and J genes are TRBV7-3 and TRBJ2-1, with a weak D call TRBD2 (6 bases). Trimming cost V 2 bases and J 5 bases, with 16 bases left between them. This CDR3 spans 16 amino acids. Germline CDR1 is SGHTA and CDR2 is FQGTGA. The CDR3 is CASSLLGRAGHNEQFF. CDR3 nucleotides: TGTGCCAGCAGCTTATTGGGACGAGCGGGTCACAATGAGCAGTTCTTC.

The chain has TRBV12-5 and TRBJ2-1; possible D gene TRBD2, 6 bases. Germline V gene data show CDR1 as LGHNT and CDR2 as FRNRAP. V was trimmed by 1 base and J by 4 bases, leaving 8 bases between them. The CDR3 is made up of 14 amino acids. The CDR3 reads CASGLGTTYNEQFF. The CDR3 nucleotides read TGTGCTAGTGGTTTGGGGACTACATACAATGAGCAGTTCTTC.

This clonotype was counted many times. This chain uses TRBV12-3 or TRBV12-4 with TRBJ2-2; 7 nucleotides match TRBD1. The CDR3 length is 14 residues. Trimming at V came to 5 bases and at J to 5 bases, leaving 5 bases not matched to a gene. For the CDR3, the DNA is TGTGCCAGCAGTATGGGACAGCGAACCGGGGAGCTGTTTTTT. Protein product: CASSMGQRTGELFF.

This chain uses TRBV28 with TRBJ2-1; D perhaps matches TRBD2 (5 bases). The germline V gene has CDR1 MDHEN and CDR2 SYDVKM. The V end lost 7 bases, the J end lost 1 base, and 20 bases lay between the germline ends. The CDR3 is 17 amino acids. The CDR3 bases are TGTGCCAGCACCGACCTACGGAACCGACTATCCTACAATGAGCAGTTCTTC. As protein: CASTDLRNRLSYNEQFF.

This clonotype was counted between two and nine times. The chain links TRBV6-4 to TRBJ2-5; 9 nucleotides agree with TRBD2. J gave up 9 bases and V 0 bases, and 5 bases lay outside the gene matches. CDR1 and CDR2 from the germline V gene are MRHNA and SNTAGT. This CDR3 has 14 residues. CDR3 sequence: CASSDSTERGAQYF. The CDR3 nucleotides read TGTGCCAGCAGTGACTCGACGGAGCGGGGGGCCCAGTACTTC.

This clonotype came up many times. The CDR3 sequence: CAISDETGVGETQYF. In nucleotides, the CDR3 is TGTGCCATCAGTGACGAGACAGGGGTTGGAGAGACCCAGTACTTC. The V call is TRBV10-3, the J call TRBJ2-5; 8 nucleotides align to TRBD1. The V and J ends lost 3 bases and 4 bases, in that order; junction bases with no gene match: 7. CDR3 length equals 15 residues. From germline, CDR1 is ENHRY and CDR2 SYGVKD.

This clonotype occurred a few times. The chain joins TRBV29-1 to TRBJ1-2; 10 bases are a match to TRBD1. Per germline, CDR1 SQVTM and CDR2 ANQGSEA. The CDR3 consists of 14 residues. V lost 7 bases, J lost 2 bases, and 7 bases stayed unmatched. CDR3 loop: CSGGPTGGNYGYTF. The DNA for the CDR3 is TGCAGCGGAGGCCCGACAGGGGGCAACTATGGCTACACCTTC.

There are a few counts of this clonotype. This sequence joins TRBV28 and TRBJ1-2; TRBD1 is a possible D gene (5 bases). The CDR3 has 15 amino acids. CDR1 is MDHEN and CDR2 is SYDVKM in the germline V gene. V dropped 7 bases and J dropped 4 bases, with 19 bases sitting between them. CDR3 region: CASIPGLGVGYGYTF. CDR3 nucleotides: TGTGCCAGCATTCCCGGGCTAGGGGTCGGCTATGGCTACACCTTC.

This sequence joins TRBV11-2 and TRBJ2-6; 8 nucleotides agree with TRBD1. The CDR3 totals 18 residues. V lost 5 bases to trimming and J lost 0 bases; unmatched junction nucleotides: 9. Germline CDR1 and CDR2: SGHAT and FQNNGV. CDR3 loop: CASSRWTGQTSGANVLTF. The CDR3 nucleotides are TGTGCCAGCAGCAGATGGACAGGGCAAACCTCTGGGGCCAACGTCCTGACTTTC.

The sample holds a few counts of this clonotype. This chain uses TRBV6-1 with TRBJ2-2, with D possibly being TRBD1 (6 bases). Deletions cut 6 bases from V and 4 bases from J, with 9 bases between. Germline CDR1 and CDR2: MNHNS and SASEGT. This CDR3 comprises 13 residues. For the CDR3, the DNA is TGTGCCAGCAGACGCAGGGGCACCGGGGAGCTGTTTTTT. Its translation is CASRRRGTGELFF.

This clonotype was picked up many times. This rearrangement joins TRBV20-1 to TRBJ2-7, with 8 nucleotides matching TRBD2. The CDR3 is 15 amino acids. The trim removed 3 bases at V and 3 bases at J, leaving 10 bases unmatched. The germline V gene has CDR1 DFQATT and CDR2 SNEGSKA (reference sequence). DNA for the CDR3: TGCAGTGCTAGGCCGATTAGCGGGACGAGCTACGAGCAGTACTTC. Its translation is CSARPISGTSYEQYF.

The chain combines TRBV19 with TRBJ1-4, with TRBD1 matching 9 bases. V lost 6 bases and J lost 5; bases outside the gene matches: 4. The CDR3 is 14 amino acids. Germline CDR1 LNHDA, CDR2 SQIVND (reference sequence). The CDR3 DNA is TGTGCCAGTAGCCCGACAGGGGGGAATGAAAAACTGTTTTTT. The encoded protein is CASSPTGGNEKLFF.

In this sample, this clonotype turned up a few times. The chain carries TRBV5-1 and TRBJ2-5; D ambiguous. Germline CDR1 is SGHRS and CDR2 is YFSETQ. The CDR3 totals 14 residues. V was shortened by 4 bases and J by 1 base, with 11 bases between the two germline ends. The CDR3 DNA follows: TGCGCCAGCAGCCCAGACACGACCCAAGAGACCCAGTACTTC. Amino acids: CASSPDTTQETQYF.

The rearrangement links TRBV11-2 to TRBJ2-2, with 10 nucleotides matching TRBD1. The V gene's germline CDR1 is SGHAT and CDR2 FQNNGV. Losses at the gene ends were 2 bases for V and 4 bases for J; bases not matched to a gene: 4. The CDR3 sequence is 16 residues long. Here the CDR3 reads CASSLLRDRGTGELFF. CDR3 nucleotides: TGTGCCAGCAGCTTACTCCGGGACAGGGGCACCGGGGAGCTGTTTTTT.

Only a few counts were recorded for this clonotype. V and J are TRBV20-1 and TRBJ2-5; 8 bases are shared with TRBD2. The CDR3 length is 16 residues. V was pared by 2 bases and J by 3 bases, with 11 bases of the junction left unmatched. CDR1 DFQATT and CDR2 SNEGSKA come from the germline V gene (reference sequence). CDR3 sequence (DNA): TGCAGTGCTAGAAACAACCTGGGCGGGGGGAAAGAGACCCAGTACTTC. It codes for CSARNNLGGGKETQYF.

A few counts support this clonotype. The gene calls are TRBV2 and TRBJ2-2; the match to TRBD1 covers 11 bases. CDR3 length equals 15 residues. Germline V lookup: CDR1 SNHLY, CDR2 FYNNEI. Germline trimming cut 6 bases from V and 6 bases from J; bases unmatched to any gene: 6. CDR3 sequence (DNA): TGTGCCAGCAGAACCAGGACAGGGGGCTCCGGGGAGCTGTTTTTT. Its protein is CASRTRTGGSGELFF.